These T cell receptor beta chains were read from a single sample in a study of blood T cell repertoires in COVID-19. The protocol was immunoSEQ multiplex PCR, while the TCRdb copy is restricted to in-frame clones and leaves out a portion. The sample carries fewer than 35,000 clones, around 90% recorded once. Specimen: peripheral blood. The receptors were gathered from a man aged 65 to 85 with active or convalescent COVID-19. The CDR3 runs from the conserved cysteine through the conserved F or W.

v_call cdr3_aa
TRBV30 CAWTVINTEAFF
TRBV24-1 CATSDNNDRNEQYF
TRBV7-3 CASSLTRASRTDTQYF
TRBV30 CAWTRTGYTGELFF
TRBV6-5 CASWLKQGLNQPQHF
TRBV3-1/TRBV3-2 CASSPRQGASATNEKLFF
TRBV28 CASSSLLGGVGYTF
TRBV28 CASSRGGSSNQPQHF
TRBV5-8 CASSLWGEGLNQPQHF
TRBV2 CASSDEGSQFF
TRBV9 CASSVTGNSGLAGVRELFF
TRBV29-1 CSVEDRYEQYF
TRBV28 CATGTGNSPLHF
TRBV14 CASSLDSFYGYTF
TRBV6-5 CASTGTGAEVYGYTF
TRBV27 CASRLASNTGELFF
TRBV7-8 CASSSTAFIGGELFF
TRBV6-5 CASSKEGGRGGELFF
TRBV7-6 CASSSQVNTEAFF
TRBV7-2 CASSPGQGYGYTF
TRBV24-1 CATSDHPSTTSYNEQFF
TRBV6-4 CASSAVSSGANVLTF
TRBV4-1 CASSQPGQGPGYTF
TRBV10-2 CASREGFAEAFF
TRBV5-4 CASSLGGGSNQPQHF
TRBV6-2/TRBV6-3 CASSYDRGYEQYF
TRBV5-5 CASSRTSGGAYEQYF
TRBV6-5 CASSYSFSGTSYEQYF
TRBV6-1 CASSEGFAPTNEKLFF
TRBV7-8 CASSQRPRGNTEAFF
TRBV5-1 CASSPAGDYAGYTF
TRBV7-2 CASSGNGQGIVRGEQYF
TRBV5-1 CASSPTGGSLGTDTQYF
TRBV30 CAWDRNNSPLHF
TRBV20-1 CSASSSGGNTEAFF
TRBV6-2/TRBV6-3 CASSRQGNYGYTF